The rows below give T cell receptor beta chains drawn from one sample of a study of control samples from healthy donors and cancer patients. TCRdb keeps only in-frame clones here, not all; method: immunoSEQ multiplex PCR. The data hold 150,000 to 200,000 clones, with roughly 91% observed a single time. The specimen was blood. These receptor sequences come from a man between 18 and 35 years old in good health. The CDR3 runs from the conserved cysteine through the conserved F or W. The order of the fields is V gene, J gene, D gene, CDR3 length, clone size, CDR3 protein, CDR3 DNA. D genes are given only for firm matches. For some rows the clone size is stated as once, few or many, or as a class when expanded; others skip it.

>TRBV7-6|TRBJ2-5|NA|12|once
CASSLRGETQYF
TGTGCCAGCAGCTTAAGGGGGGAGACCCAGTACTTC
>TRBV15|TRBJ1-4|NA|15|NA
CATAVIIAPVEKLFF
TGTGCCACCGCTGTTATTATTGCCCCGGTGGAAAAACTGTTTTTT
>TRBV6-1|TRBJ1-2|NA|15|NA
CASSEGPIGSYGYTF
TGTGCCAGCAGTGAAGGGCCCATCGGTAGCTATGGCTACACCTTC
>TRBV9|TRBJ2-7|TRBD1|14|NA
CASSSETGDNEQYF
TGTGCCAGCAGCTCAGAGACAGGGGATAACGAGCAGTACTTC
>TRBV7-2|TRBJ2-4|NA|15|NA
CASSQGTRGKNIQYF
TGTGCCAGCAGCCAGGGCACCCGAGGCAAAAACATTCAGTACTTC
>TRBV10-3|TRBJ2-7|TRBD2|15|NA
CAISLRLAGENEQYF
TGTGCCATCAGTCTTCGACTAGCGGGGGAGAACGAGCAGTACTTC
>TRBV7-9|TRBJ1-1|NA|16|NA
CASSLEPQTLNTEAFF
TGTGCCAGCAGCTTAGAACCCCAGACCCTGAACACTGAAGCTTTCTTT
>TRBV6-6|TRBJ1-2|NA|11|NA
CARGSHYGYTF
TGTGCGAGGGGGTCTCACTATGGCTACACCTTC
>TRBV27|TRBJ1-1|NA|11|NA
CAIHTATEAFF
TGTGCCATACACACTGCGACTGAAGCTTTCTTT
>TRBV6-1|TRBJ1-2|NA|13|few
CASSEGGNYGYTF
TGTGCCAGCAGTGAAGGAGGGAACTATGGCTACACCTTC
>TRBV5-6|TRBJ2-7|NA|16|NA
CASSLAGGGQTYEQYF
TGTGCCAGCAGCTTGGCCGGTGGGGGGCAGACCTACGAGCAGTACTTC
>TRBV6-6|TRBJ1-5|NA|14|NA
CATGGGDILQPQHF
TGTGCCACTGGGGGCGGGGACATCTTGCAGCCCCAGCATTTT